The clone carrying this T cell receptor (beta chain) has just a few counts. Its antigen is still unknown. Germline values: CDR1 SGHVS, CDR2 FQNEAQ. Trimming left V 2 bases short and J 0 bases short, with 8 bases between. The CDR3 covers 14 residues. One entry per CDR3 protein, called by TCRdb with MiXCR from the reads. The profile shows 150,000 to 200,000 distinct CDR3 sequences, roughly 28% of them singletons. The data were taken from a study of T cell repertoires in cytomegalovirus infection. Study-wide background: TCR beta signatures that were public indicated CMV infection and matching HLA type. Overall study results and limits: Identification of carriers of CMV plus the relevant HLA was achieved through cumulative public TCR beta family frequency. In two of eight donors, the top clonotype was HLA-C-restricted CMV-specific.

The rearrangement uses TRBV7-8 and TRBJ2-7, with unresolved D. This clonotype was obtained from a human donor in good health (CMV status not recorded). Some clones in this sample may be carry-over from other donors' samples. The material sequenced was PBMCs. The CDR3 DNA is TGTGCCAGCAGCTTAAGGTCCGGCTCCTACGAGCAGTACTTC. Amino acids: CASSLRSGSYEQYF.